This TCR beta chain was found in a study of blood T cells in healthy people across ages. Germline CDR1 reads MNHEY; CDR2 reads SVGAGI. Losses at the gene ends were 2 bases for V and 14 bases for J; bases not matched to a gene: 25. The CDR3 is 19 residues long. A sample-barcoded 5' primer and a J-beta primer mix were used in a second PCR of roughly 6 to 11 cycles. TCRdb re-derived calls from the 5' RACE reads in MiXCR, one entry per CDR3 protein. The data show more than 650,000 distinct CDR3 sequences, approximately 55% seen once. The specimen was blood. The TCR originated in an elderly man in good health. The chain is built from TRBV6-5 and TRBJ2-3; the match to TRBD2 covers 10 bases. The DNA of the CDR3 is TGTGCCAGCAGTTACCGGCTAGCGGGAGCAGGGGGTTGGCACAGATACGCGTATTTT. It yields the protein CASSYRLAGAGGWHRYAYF.